The clone carrying this T cell receptor beta chain came up once. Its target is not known. Healthy Caucasian individuals from Russia aged about 6 to 100 were enrolled as donors. This CDR3 is built from 16 residues. The V end was cut by 4 bases, the J end by 4 bases, with 17 bases between. A sample-barcoded 5' primer and a J-beta primer mix were used in a second PCR of roughly 7 to 11 cycles. Via MiXCR, TCRdb re-called the 5' RACE reads, giving one row per CDR3 protein. The sample records hundreds of thousands of distinct CDR3 sequences, 20% to 30% being singletons. This sample stems from a study of blood T cells in healthy people across ages. Study findings and constraints: Long-lived donors exceeded aged donors in naive CD4+ cells and diversity.

The sample also formed part of further work on T cells of mothers and their children. From that report: RNA that had been extracted went wholly into cDNA synthesis, at roughly 1.6 ug per 15 ul. Whether related or unrelated, pairs show similar shaping of TCR recombination output by thymic selection.

Sequences were obtained from blood. The V and J genes are TRBV12-3 or TRBV12-4 and TRBJ1-5, with no clear D. This receptor was identified in a boy younger than 18 in good health. CDR3 nucleotide sequence: TGTGCCAGCAGTTCAGGCGCTGGAGGCCCAAATCAGCCCCAGCATTTT. As protein: CASSSGAGGPNQPQHF.